The 17 T cell receptor beta chains listed next were all sequenced from one sample in a study of control samples from healthy donors and cancer patients. Profiled with immunoSEQ multiplex PCR; TCRdb holds only in-frame clones, not every one. The data hold roughly 200,000 clones, with roughly 94% observed a single time. The sample consisted of blood. The receptors here all came from a man aged 50-60 years in good health.

The chain links TRBV24-1 to TRBJ2-6; either TRBD1 or TRBD2 may fit D (7 bases each). The CDR3 contains 18 residues. Trimming shortened V by 4 bases and J by 0 bases, and 15 bases separated the two germline ends. CDR1 is KGHDR and CDR2 is SFDVKD in the germline V gene. The CDR3 nucleotides are TGTGCCACCAGTGACCCAGGGGGGGACACCTCTGGGGCCAACGTCCTGACTTTC. Translation gives CATSDPGGDTSGANVLTF.

The genes are TRBV10-1 and TRBJ1-1, with D possibly being TRBD1 (6 bases). Trimming removed 4 bases at V and 4 bases at J, with 13 bases between. In germline, CDR1 is WNHNN, CDR2 SYGVQD (reference sequence). This CDR3 contains 14 residues. Here the CDR3 DNA reads TGCGCCAGCAGTGCTGACAGGCGGAGCACTGAAGCTTTCTTT. The encoded protein is CASSADRRSTEAFF.

The rearrangement joins TRBV6-6 to TRBJ1-6; D not certain. CDR1 is MNHNY and CDR2 is SVGAGI in the germline V gene (reference sequence). Trimming left V 5 bases short and J 0 bases short, with 14 bases between. This CDR3 spans 17 amino acids. The CDR3 spells CASSPRGWSSYNSPLHF. The CDR3 DNA is TGTGCCAGCAGTCCTAGAGGGTGGAGCTCCTATAATTCACCCCTCCACTTT.

This chain joins TRBV5-8 and TRBJ1-1; perhaps TRBD1 as D (5 bases). The CDR3 has 14 residues. The V and J ends lost 4 bases and 1 base respectively, with 11 bases between them. CDR1 SGHTS and CDR2 YDEGEE come from the germline V gene. In DNA form, the CDR3 reads TGTGCCAGCAGCGGGGGACGGCAGAACACTGAAGCTTTCTTT. It codes for CASSGGRQNTEAFF. Together with reference TRBV5-8 and TRBJ1-1, the CDR3 gives the full variable domain: EAGVTQSPTHLIKTRGQQATLRCSPISGHTSVYWYQQALGLGLQFLLWYDEGEERNRGNFPPRFSGRQFPNYSSELNVNALELEDSALYLCASSGGRQNTEAFFGQGTRLTVV.

The rearrangement links TRBV2 to TRBJ2-5, with a weak D call TRBD1 (6 bases). V lost 1 base and J lost 3, with 15 bases in between. This CDR3 is 16 amino acids long. From germline, CDR1 is SNHLY and CDR2 FYNNEI. CDR3 in DNA: TGTGCCAGCAGTGAAGTTGGGGGCCTAGAAAAAGAGACCCAGTACTTC. It is translated as CASSEVGGLEKETQYF.

This chain connects TRBV3-1 (or the pseudogene TRBV3-2) to TRBJ1-2, with a weak D call TRBD1 (6 bases). The CDR3 is made up of 15 amino acids. Germline lookup yields CDR1 LGHDT and CDR2 YNNKEL (reference sequence). V dropped 4 bases and J dropped 5 bases, with 17 bases sitting between them. CDR3: CASSPGHRGQYGYTF. The CDR3 DNA reads TGTGCCAGCAGCCCGGGACATAGGGGCCAATATGGCTACACCTTC.

This chain joins TRBV19 and TRBJ1-2; maybe TRBD1 (5 bases). Germline assignment: CDR1 LNHDA and CDR2 SQIVND (reference sequence). The CDR3 consists of 15 residues. Trimming took off 1 base at V and 5 bases at J, with 14 bases between the two ends. CDR3 in DNA: TGTGCCAGTAGTATAGCAGGGAGTCGGCCTTATGGCTACACCTTC. The encoded protein is CASSIAGSRPYGYTF.

The chain recombines TRBV2 with TRBJ2-3, with 7 bases fitting TRBD1. The CDR3 consists of 14 residues. The germline gives CDR1 SNHLY, CDR2 FYNNEI. Losses at the gene ends were 2 bases for V and 6 bases for J; bases not matched to a gene: 5. CDR3 region: CASSESQGSDTQYF. CDR3 bases: TGTGCCAGCAGTGAATCACAGGGGAGCGATACGCAGTATTTT. The full variable domain, in which reference TRBV2 and TRBJ2-3 provide the parts outside the CDR3, is EPEVTQTPSHQVTQMGQEVILRCVPISNHLYFYWYRQILGQKVEFLVSFYNNEISEKSEIFDDQFSVERPDGSNFTLKIRSTKLEDSAMYFCASSESQGSDTQYFGPGTRLTVL.

The CDR3 sequence: CATSRPGGDPDGYTF. CDR3 in DNA: TGTGCCACCAGCAGGCCCGGGGGGGACCCGGATGGCTACACCTTC. The V gene is TRBV15, the J gene TRBJ1-2; a weak D match, TRBD1 (5 bases). The CDR3 spans 15 residues. V gave up 3 bases and J gave up 6 bases, with 17 bases separating them. Germline lookup yields CDR1 LNHNV and CDR2 YYDKDF (reference sequence).

The chain recombines TRBV18 with TRBJ2-7; TRBD2 matches 7 bases. The V segment lost 6 bases and the J segment 6 bases; nucleotides outside the gene matches: 8. This CDR3 is built from 13 residues. CDR1 KGHSH and CDR2 LQKENI come from the germline V gene. The DNA for the CDR3 is TGTGCCAGCTCCCCGGGGGGAGCCGCCGAGCAGTACTTC. Translating it yields CASSPGGAAEQYF.

This clone was picked up one time. This sequence joins TRBV9 and TRBJ1-1; 10 bases map to TRBD1. CDR1 and CDR2 (germline): SGDLS, YYNGEE. The CDR3 length is 15 residues. The V gene end was trimmed by 3 bases and the J gene end by 1 base; junction bases not matched to a gene: 3. CDR3 coding DNA: TGTGCCAGCAGCGGGGGACAGGGGCCGAACACTGAAGCTTTCTTT. It yields the protein CASSGGQGPNTEAFF.

This sequence joins TRBV5-1 and TRBJ1-2; D might be TRBD1 (6 bases). V lost 1 base, J lost 4 bases, and 17 bases lay in between. This CDR3 contains 16 residues. Germline loops: CDR1 SGHRS, CDR2 YFSETQ. CDR3 nucleotide sequence: TGCGCCAGCAGCTTGCAGGTCCAAGGGGGGGCCTATGGCTACACCTTC. Its protein is CASSLQVQGGAYGYTF.

CDR3 sequence: CAIRGYGQASYEQYF. CDR3 coding DNA: TGTGCCATCAGGGGGTATGGACAGGCGTCCTACGAGCAGTACTTC. The chain is built from TRBV10-3 and TRBJ2-7, with TRBD1 identical over 7 bases. There are 15 residues in the CDR3. From germline, CDR1 is ENHRY and CDR2 SYGVKD. V shed 6 bases, J shed 1 base, and the junction held 9 bases outside the gene matches.

The V gene is TRBV5-4, the J gene TRBJ1-2; D remains unclear. This CDR3 comprises 15 residues. V lost 3 bases and J lost 4, with 16 bases in between. Germline V gene lookup returns CDR1 SGHNT and CDR2 YYREEE (reference sequence). The CDR3 spells CASSSPTGRLYGYTF. The CDR3 DNA reads TGTGCCAGCAGCTCTCCAACCGGCAGACTCTATGGCTACACCTTC.

The gene calls are TRBV10-3 and TRBJ1-4; maybe TRBD1 (5 bases). Trimming cost V 4 bases and J 7 bases, with 10 bases left between them. Per the germline V gene, CDR1 is ENHRY and CDR2 is SYGVKD. The CDR3 spans 13 residues. The CDR3 loop reads CAISGTRGEKLFF. DNA of the CDR3: TGTGCCATCAGTGGGACACGAGGTGAAAAACTGTTTTTT.

The chain joins TRBV27 to TRBJ2-5; D is ambiguous. CDR3 length equals 13 residues. The germline V and J ends were trimmed by 3 bases and 9 bases, with 14 bases remaining between them. Germline V CDR1 and CDR2: MNHEY, SMNVEV (reference sequence). CDR3 sequence reads: CASSLGSQSAQYF. DNA of the CDR3: TGTGCCAGCAGTTTGGGCAGTCAATCGGCCCAGTACTTC.

The V call is TRBV27, the J call TRBJ2-1, with 9 bases fitting TRBD1. With V trimmed by 6 bases and J by 1 base, 4 bases remained unmatched. The V gene's germline CDR1 is MNHEY and CDR2 SMNVEV (reference sequence). The CDR3 consists of 15 residues. In nucleotides, the CDR3 is TGTGCCAGCAGCCCGACAGGGGGGTCCTACAATGAGCAGTTCTTC. Translation: CASSPTGGSYNEQFF.